Listed below are T cell receptor beta chains from one sample, sequenced in a study of early T cells in non-severe SARS-CoV-2 infection. One entry per CDR3 protein, called by TCRdb with MiXCR from the 5' RACE reads. The sample lists tens of thousands of distinct CDR3 sequences, less than 8.5% occurring once. The specimen sequenced was whole blood. The receptor source for this set is an adult who was a healthcare worker with PCR-confirmed SARS-CoV-2 infection or an uninfected control (not recorded which). CDR3s include the opening cysteine and the closing phenylalanine or tryptophan. Each record gives: V gene, clone size, D gene, J gene, CDR3 protein, CDR3 DNA. D genes are given only for firm matches. Not all rows give a size; the values are once, few, many and, for expanded clones, a class.

TRBV6-5	many	NA	TRBJ2-3	CASQKPGTDTQYF	TGTGCCAGCCAAAAGCCCGGCACAGATACGCAGTATTTT
TRBV5-4	many	TRBD2	TRBJ2-7	CASRPRLAGEDEQYF	TGTGCCAGCAGGCCCAGACTAGCGGGAGAGGACGAGCAGTACTTC
TRBV19	many	TRBD1	TRBJ2-5	CASSTLQGAVGETQYF	TGTGCCAGTAGTACCCTACAGGGGGCGGTAGGCGAGACCCAGTACTTC
TRBV10-3	few	TRBD1	TRBJ2-1	CAISVGQDSYNEQFF	TGTGCCATCAGTGTAGGACAGGATTCGTACAATGAGCAGTTCTTC
TRBV2	few	TRBD2	TRBJ2-4	CASSELIAGGDIQYF	TGTGCCAGCAGTGAACTGATAGCGGGAGGCGACATTCAGTACTTC
TRBV6-2/TRBV6-3	many	NA	TRBJ2-7	CASSYRRVSSYEQYF	TGTGCCAGCAGCTACCGACGCGTGAGCTCCTACGAGCAGTACTTC
TRBV7-9	many	NA	TRBJ2-7	CASSPNYEQYF	TGTGCCAGCAGCCCGAACTACGAGCAGTACTTC
TRBV7-6	NA	NA	TRBJ2-1	CASGSGAYNEQFF	TGTGCCAGCGGGAGCGGAGCTTACAATGAGCAGTTCTTC
TRBV12-3/TRBV12-4	many	TRBD1	TRBJ2-1	CASRSRDRGMNEQFF	TGTGCCAGCAGGTCCCGGGACAGGGGTATGAATGAGCAGTTCTTC
TRBV9	NA	NA	TRBJ2-3	CASSVATGHTQYF	TGTGCCAGCAGCGTAGCAACAGGGCATACGCAGTATTTT
TRBV4-1	NA	NA	TRBJ2-5	CASSQFQTEQETQYF	TGCGCCAGCAGCCAATTCCAGACCGAACAAGAGACCCAGTACTTC
TRBV12-3/TRBV12-4	few	TRBD1	TRBJ1-4	CASSRGQGATNEKLFF	TGTGCCAGCAGTCGTGGACAGGGAGCAACTAATGAAAAACTGTTTTTT
TRBV10-3	many	NA	TRBJ2-3	CAISYPDSADATDTQYF	TGTGCCATCAGTTACCCGGACAGCGCGGACGCCACAGATACGCAGTATTTT
TRBV11-2	many	NA	TRBJ2-1	CASSLESSGSYNEQFF	TGTGCCAGCAGCTTAGAGTCTTCGGGAAGCTACAATGAGCAGTTCTTC
TRBV24-1	many	TRBD1	TRBJ2-2	CATSDLWDSTGELFF	TGTGCCACCAGTGATTTGTGGGACAGCACCGGGGAGCTGTTTTTT
TRBV19	many	NA	TRBJ1-1	CASTTRSDSNTEAFF	TGTGCCAGCACAACCCGATCAGATTCGAACACTGAAGCTTTCTTT
TRBV7-9	NA	NA	TRBJ2-3	CASSSGTAQRRDTQYF	TGTGCCAGCAGCTCAGGGACCGCCCAAAGAAGAGATACGCAGTATTTT
TRBV29-1	many	NA	TRBJ2-6	CSASGASLSGANVLTF	TGCAGCGCATCAGGGGCGTCACTCTCTGGGGCCAACGTCCTGACTTTC
TRBV5-4	NA	NA	TRBJ2-7	CASSDRFYEQYF	TGTGCCAGCAGCGACAGATTCTACGAGCAGTACTTC
TRBV5-1	few	NA	TRBJ2-3	CASSYDAADTQYF	TGCGCCAGCAGCTATGACGCGGCAGATACGCAGTATTTT
TRBV28	many	TRBD1	TRBJ2-3	CASQISRGLTDTQYF	TGTGCCAGCCAAATCTCCAGGGGGCTCACAGATACGCAGTATTTT
TRBV20-1	medium-sized	NA	TRBJ2-7	CSAGGTDIYEQYF	TGCAGTGCCGGAGGGACAGACATCTACGAGCAGTACTTC
TRBV10-3	few	NA	TRBJ2-3	CAISPPSTDTQYF	TGTGCCATCAGTCCTCCGTCCACAGATACGCAGTATTTT
TRBV7-9	few	NA	TRBJ2-2	CASSLVGTHTGELFF	TGTGCCAGCAGCTTAGTGGGGACCCACACCGGGGAGCTGTTTTTT
TRBV28	medium-sized	TRBD2	TRBJ2-5	CASSPSGRELQETQYF	TGTGCCAGCAGCCCGAGCGGGAGGGAACTCCAAGAGACCCAGTACTTC
TRBV28	many	TRBD2	TRBJ2-7	CASRHGGAGYEQYF	TGTGCCAGCCGGCACGGGGGGGCCGGGTACGAGCAGTACTTC
TRBV6-1	few	NA	TRBJ2-7	CASSNEGRREQYF	TGTGCCAGCAGTAATGAGGGCAGGCGCGAGCAGTACTTC
TRBV11-2	many	NA	TRBJ2-5	CASSFLEGPQETQYF	TGTGCCAGCAGCTTCTTGGAGGGCCCACAAGAGACCCAGTACTTC
TRBV29-1	many	TRBD2	TRBJ2-7	CSVEGASGRLGEQYF	TGCAGCGTTGAAGGGGCTAGCGGGAGATTGGGTGAGCAGTACTTC